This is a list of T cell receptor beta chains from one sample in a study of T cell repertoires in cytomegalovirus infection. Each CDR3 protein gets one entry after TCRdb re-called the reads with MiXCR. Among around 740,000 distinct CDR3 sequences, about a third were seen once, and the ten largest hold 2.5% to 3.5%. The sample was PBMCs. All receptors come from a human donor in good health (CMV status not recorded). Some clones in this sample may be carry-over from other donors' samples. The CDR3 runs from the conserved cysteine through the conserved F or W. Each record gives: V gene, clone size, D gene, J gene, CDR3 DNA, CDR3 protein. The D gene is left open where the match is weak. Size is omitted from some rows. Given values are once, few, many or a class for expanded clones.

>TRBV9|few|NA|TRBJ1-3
TGTGCCAGCAGCTATTCGACACCCTTCTCTGGAAACACCATATATTTT
CASSYSTPFSGNTIYF
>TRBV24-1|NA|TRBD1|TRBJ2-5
TGTGCCACCAGTGGTACAGGGGCCCCTCAGGAGACCCAGTACTTC
CATSGTGAPQETQYF
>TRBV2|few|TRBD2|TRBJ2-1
TGTGCCAGCAGTGGCGGACTAGCGGGAGGTCGTGAGCAGTTCTTC
CASSGGLAGGREQFF
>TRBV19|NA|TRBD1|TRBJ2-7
TGTGCCAGTAGTAGAGCTGGGACAGCCCCCTACGAGCAGTACTTC
CASSRAGTAPYEQYF
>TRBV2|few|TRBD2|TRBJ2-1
TGTGCCAGCAGGGCGGGGAGGGGTGATGAGCAGTTCTTC
CASRAGRGDEQFF
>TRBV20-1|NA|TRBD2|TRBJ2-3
TGCAGTGCTAACGTGATAGCGGGGGGAAACACAGATACGCAGTATTTT
CSANVIAGGNTDTQYF
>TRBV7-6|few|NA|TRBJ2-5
TGTGCCAGCAGCTTTGGGACGTCAGAGACCCAGTACTTC
CASSFGTSETQYF
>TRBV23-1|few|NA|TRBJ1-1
TGCGCCAGCAGTCCGCTCTTGGGCCAGGTGCTGAACACTGAAGCTTTCTTT
CASSPLLGQVLNTEAFF
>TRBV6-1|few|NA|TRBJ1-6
TGTGCCAGCAGTGAAGGGTATAATTCACCCCTCCACTTT
CASSEGYNSPLHF
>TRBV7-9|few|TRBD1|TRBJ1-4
TGTGCCAGCAGCTTCTCAGGGGGAGAAAAACTGTTTTTT
CASSFSGGEKLFF
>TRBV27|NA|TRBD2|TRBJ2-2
TGTGCCAGCAGTTCACTAGCGGTCTCCACCGGGGAGCTGTTTTTT
CASSSLAVSTGELFF
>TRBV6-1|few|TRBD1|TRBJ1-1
TGTGCCAGCCGTACAGGGGTATACATGAACACTGAAGCTTTCTTT
CASRTGVYMNTEAFF